This passage covers 26 T cell receptor beta chains from one sample sequenced in a study of blood T cell repertoires in COVID-19. TCRdb keeps only in-frame clones here, not all; method: immunoSEQ multiplex PCR. The sample lists approximately 100,000 clones, 81% occurring once. Sequencing was done on a sample of peripheral blood. The receptors were sampled from a woman at least 80 years old with acute or convalescent COVID-19.

The gene calls are TRBV5-4 and TRBJ2-5; 9 bases fit TRBD2. V was clipped by 0 bases and J by 5 bases; unmatched bases: 2. The germline gives CDR1 SGHNT, CDR2 YYREEE (reference sequence). The CDR3 covers 14 residues. The CDR3 reads CASSLVGTSETQYF. For the CDR3, the DNA is TGTGCCAGCAGCTTGGTAGGGACTAGCGAGACCCAGTACTTC. Full variable domain (outside the CDR3, taken from reference TRBV5-4 and TRBJ2-5): ETGVTQSPTHLIKTRGQQVTLRCSSQSGHNTVSWYQQALGQGPQFIFQYYREEENGRGNFPPRFSGLQFPNYSSELNVNALELDDSALYLCASSLVGTSETQYFGPGTRLLVL.

The DNA for the CDR3 is TGTGCCAGCAGCCGGGGTGAAGAGACCCAGTACTTC. Protein product: CASSRGEETQYF. The chain joins TRBV9 to TRBJ2-5; maybe TRBD2 (5 bases). Germline CDR1 reads SGDLS; CDR2 reads YYNGEE. The CDR3 spans 12 residues. Trimming removed 4 bases at V and 3 bases at J, with 7 bases between.

This chain connects TRBV2 to TRBJ2-5, with TRBD1 matching 8 bases. Germline V gene sequence: CDR1 SNHLY, CDR2 FYNNEI. This CDR3 spans 15 amino acids. Unmatched junction bases numbered 11, after V lost 6 bases and J lost 5 bases. CDR3 protein: CASSTDRGSDETQYF. The CDR3 region has the DNA TGTGCCAGCAGCACTGACAGGGGTAGCGATGAGACCCAGTACTTC.

The chain uses TRBV6-2 or TRBV6-3 and TRBJ1-1, with D possibly TRBD1 on 6 matching bases. With 0 bases removed from V and 1 base from J, the gap between germline ends came to 9 bases. The CDR3 runs 15 residues. From germline, CDR1 is MNHEY and CDR2 SVGEGT. Here the CDR3 reads CASSYSGAGNTEAFF. The CDR3 nucleotides are TGTGCCAGCAGTTACTCGGGGGCTGGGAACACTGAAGCTTTCTTT.

This chain links TRBV3-1 (or the pseudogene TRBV3-2) with TRBJ1-2; TRBD1 might be the D (6 bases). Looked up from germline, CDR1 is LGHDT and CDR2 is YNNKEL (reference sequence). V dropped 5 bases and J dropped 4 bases, with 14 bases sitting between them. This CDR3 has 14 amino acids. In DNA, the CDR3 is TGTGCCAGCAGCGGGGGCGCGGGGGCCTATGGCTACACCTTC. Protein: CASSGGAGAYGYTF.

The V call is TRBV6-5, the J call TRBJ1-1, with unresolved D. The germline CDR1 and CDR2 sequences are MNHEY and SVGAGI. This CDR3 has 14 amino acids. V was clipped by 4 bases and J by 1 base, with 10 bases between them. CDR3 sequence reads: CASSFLPGNTEAFF. In DNA form, the CDR3 reads TGTGCCAGCAGTTTTCTCCCCGGGAACACTGAAGCTTTCTTT.

The chain carries TRBV18 and TRBJ1-1; D is ambiguous. Trimming took 3 bases from V and 0 from J, leaving 8 bases between them. Germline V CDR1 and CDR2: KGHSH, LQKENI. The CDR3 has 14 amino acids. The DNA for the CDR3 is TGTGCCAGCTCACCTCCGGGAATGAACACTGAAGCTTTCTTT. Amino acid sequence: CASSPPGMNTEAFF.

This clone showed up just once. The sample holds other DNA sequences that translate to the same CDR3. The chain links TRBV5-1 to TRBJ1-1; a possible D gene is TRBD1 (5 bases). V was trimmed by 3 bases and J by 0 bases, leaving 9 bases between them. The length of the CDR3 is 14 residues. Germline CDR1 reads SGHRS; CDR2 reads YFSETQ. The CDR3 DNA follows: TGCGCCAGCAGCTACGGGGGAATGAACACTGAAGCTTTCTTT. Translation: CASSYGGMNTEAFF.

This clone was seen once. This sequence joins TRBV7-8 and TRBJ2-7; D is ambiguous. The germline CDR1 and CDR2 sequences are SGHVS and FQNEAQ. The V and J ends lost 0 bases and 1 base respectively, with 10 bases between them. The CDR3 loop spans 15 amino acids. CDR3 region: CASSLAASRSYEQYF. In nucleotides, the CDR3 is TGTGCCAGCAGCTTAGCGGCTTCCAGGTCCTACGAGCAGTACTTC.

J is TRBJ1-6 and V is TRBV28, with D tentatively TRBD1 (6 bases). The length of the CDR3 is 15 residues. The germline V gene has CDR1 MDHEN and CDR2 SYDVKM. V lost 7 bases and J 2 bases, leaving 12 bases between the germline ends. The CDR3 DNA reads as TGTGCCAGCACCACAGGGAGCACCTATAATTCACCCCTCCACTTT. Amino acid sequence: CASTTGSTYNSPLHF.

The rearrangement joins TRBV5-4 to TRBJ1-2, with TRBD1 identical over 10 bases. CDR3 size: 14 residues. Looked up from germline, CDR1 is SGHNT and CDR2 is YYREEE (reference sequence). V dropped 0 bases and J dropped 5; count of bases not matched to a gene: 1. The DNA of the CDR3 is TGTGCCAGCAGCTTGGTGGGACAGGGGTATGGCTACACCTTC. It specifies CASSLVGQGYGYTF. The full variable domain, with the rest looked up from reference TRBV5-4 and TRBJ1-2, is ETGVTQSPTHLIKTRGQQVTLRCSSQSGHNTVSWYQQALGQGPQFIFQYYREEENGRGNFPPRFSGLQFPNYSSELNVNALELDDSALYLCASSLVGQGYGYTFGSGTRLTVV.

This clone was counted once. V is TRBV12-3 or TRBV12-4 and J is TRBJ2-7; D gene unclear. This CDR3 contains 12 residues. V was pared by 5 bases and J by 6 bases, with 11 bases between. The CDR3 loop is CASSPDIREQYF. CDR3 DNA sequence: TGTGCCAGCAGTCCCGACATTCGCGAGCAGTACTTC.

The chain carries TRBV5-4 and TRBJ2-1; 9 positions match TRBD1. This CDR3 region has 16 residues. In germline, CDR1 is SGHNT, CDR2 YYREEE (reference sequence). V gave up 2 bases and J gave up 3 bases; unmatched junction bases: 6. CDR3 region: CASSFDLGQGYNEQFF. In nucleotides, the CDR3 is TGTGCCAGCAGCTTTGATTTGGGACAGGGCTACAATGAGCAGTTCTTC.

CDR3 amino acids: CASSPDKNRGRNEQYF. The CDR3 nucleotides read TGTGCCAGCAGTCCCGACAAAAACAGGGGGCGTAACGAGCAGTACTTC. This rearrangement joins TRBV6-2 or TRBV6-3 to TRBJ2-7; TRBD1 agrees at 9 bases. The CDR3 has 16 amino acids. The ends lost 5 bases at V and 5 bases at J; junction bases unmatched: 13. Germline lookup yields CDR1 MNHEY and CDR2 SVGEGT.

DNA for the CDR3: TGTGCCAGCTTCCGGACGGGCCGCGGGGGGTATTCACCCCTCCACTTT. It specifies CASFRTGRGGYSPLHF. This chain joins TRBV2 and TRBJ1-6, with D possibly being TRBD1 (5 bases). CDR3 length equals 16 residues. Trimming took off 8 bases at V and 8 bases at J, with 22 bases between the two ends. Germline CDR1 is SNHLY and CDR2 is FYNNEI.

The chain uses TRBV19 and TRBJ1-4, with 8 positions matching TRBD1. CDR1 and CDR2 from the germline V gene are LNHDA and SQIVND (reference sequence). This CDR3 has 14 residues. Trimming cost V 7 bases and J 8 bases; bases outside gene matches: 9. Here the CDR3 reads CASNQGALSEKLFF. DNA of the CDR3: TGTGCCAGTAACCAGGGGGCTCTATCAGAAAAACTGTTTTTT.

This clone occurred once. This chain uses TRBV6-5 with TRBJ1-1; weak D call: TRBD1 (5 bases). The CDR3 has 14 residues. Germline V lookup: CDR1 MNHEY, CDR2 SVGAGI. V dropped 4 bases and J dropped 2 bases, with 11 bases sitting between them. The CDR3 loop reads CASSFRGGNTEAFF. CDR3 DNA sequence: TGTGCCAGCAGTTTCCGGGGGGGAAACACTGAAGCTTTCTTT.

This chain joins TRBV27 and TRBJ2-7, with TRBD1 matching 9 bases. Germline assignment: CDR1 MNHEY and CDR2 SMNVEV (reference sequence). The ends lost 5 bases at V and 5 bases at J; junction bases unmatched: 10. This CDR3 region has 15 residues. The CDR3 nucleotides read TGTGCCAGCAGTGGGACAGGGTCGAGGAGCCACGAGCAGTACTTC. The encoded protein is CASSGTGSRSHEQYF.

This clone was detected a few times. The chain couples TRBV3-1 (or the pseudogene TRBV3-2) to TRBJ2-7; possibly TRBD2 for D (5 bases). This CDR3 comprises 13 residues. Germline values: CDR1 LGHDT, CDR2 YNNKEL (reference sequence). With 4 bases removed from V and 5 bases from J, the gap between germline ends came to 12 bases. The CDR3 protein is CASSRLLADEQYF. CDR3 nucleotide sequence: TGTGCCAGCAGCCGACTGCTAGCAGACGAGCAGTACTTC.

The chain is built from TRBV5-1 and TRBJ1-5; a weak D match, TRBD1 (5 bases). The CDR3 sequence is 15 residues long. Trimming removed 1 base at V and 4 bases at J, with 12 bases between. Germline V gene data show CDR1 as SGHRS and CDR2 as YFSETQ. Written as DNA, the CDR3 is TGCGCCAGCAGCTTGCAGGGCACCCTTAATCAGCCCCAGCATTTT. Translating gives CASSLQGTLNQPQHF.

About this clone itself: Other nucleotide sequences in the sample specify the same CDR3. The chain links TRBV29-1 to TRBJ1-1, with D maybe TRBD1 (5 bases). V was pared by 6 bases and J by 3 bases, with 8 bases between. This CDR3 is 11 amino acids long. The germline V gene encodes CDR1 SQVTM and CDR2 ANQGSEA. The CDR3 DNA reads TGCAGCGTGGCGGGGGACACTGAAGCTTTCTTT. Amino acids: CSVAGDTEAFF. Filled out from reference TRBV29-1 and TRBJ1-1, the complete variable domain reads SAVISQKPSRDICQRGTSLTIQCQVDSQVTMMFWYRQQPGQSLTLIATANQGSEATYESGFVIDKFPISRPNLTFSTLTVSNMSPEDSSIYLCSVAGDTEAFFGQGTRLTVV.

The J gene is TRBJ1-5, the V gene TRBV6-1; D unresolved. CDR1 is MNHNS, CDR2 SASEGT, per germline. CDR3 size: 14 residues. The germline V and J ends were trimmed by 2 bases and 1 base, with 6 bases remaining between them. In DNA form, the CDR3 reads TGTGCCAGCAGTGAATTCCAAAGCAATCAGCCCCAGCATTTT. This codes for CASSEFQSNQPQHF.

This clone was counted only a few times. The chain is built from TRBV2 and TRBJ2-5, with D maybe TRBD1 (5 bases). The CDR3 runs to 12 residues. The germline gives CDR1 SNHLY, CDR2 FYNNEI. V was shortened by 7 bases and J by 5 bases, with 11 bases between the two germline ends. In DNA, the CDR3 is TGTGCCAGCATAGGGGCTCGGGAGACCCAGTACTTC. Its protein product is CASIGARETQYF. Together with reference TRBV2 and TRBJ2-5, the CDR3 gives the full variable domain: EPEVTQTPSHQVTQMGQEVILRCVPISNHLYFYWYRQILGQKVEFLVSFYNNEISEKSEIFDDQFSVERPDGSNFTLKIRSTKLEDSAMYFCASIGARETQYFGPGTRLLVL.

This chain links TRBV9 with TRBJ1-3; a weak D match, TRBD1 (5 bases). Germline V CDR1 and CDR2: SGDLS, YYNGEE. The V gene lost 6 bases and the J gene lost 0 bases, with 13 bases spanning the gap. CDR3 length: 15 amino acids. The CDR3 DNA reads TGTGCCAGCACAGATGGGGGGAACTCTGGAAACACCATATATTTT. Translated, it gives CASTDGGNSGNTIYF.

The J gene is TRBJ1-5, the V gene TRBV19; D gene uncertain. Germline lookup yields CDR1 LNHDA and CDR2 SQIVND (reference sequence). The CDR3 runs 14 residues. V lost 3 bases and J 0 bases, leaving 6 bases between the germline ends. CDR3 region: CASSMGPSNQPQHF. The CDR3, as DNA: TGTGCCAGTAGTATGGGCCCTAGCAATCAGCCCCAGCATTTT.

J is TRBJ1-1 and V is TRBV29-1, with 7 bases matching TRBD1. The germline V gene has CDR1 SQVTM and CDR2 ANQGSEA. V shed 6 bases and J 0 bases; nucleotides not matched to a gene: 4. The CDR3 is made up of 13 amino acids. As DNA, the CDR3 is TGCAGCGTCTCGGGACAGCTGAACACTGAAGCTTTCTTT. This codes for CSVSGQLNTEAFF.